The rows below give T cell receptor beta chains drawn from one sample of a study of beta chain features in type 1 diabetes. Method: immunoSEQ multiplex PCR; TCRdb's copy keeps in-frame clones and lacks some. Of approximately 160,000 clones detected, 7.5% to 9.5% appear once; the ten largest clones hold 2% to 2.5%. Sequencing was performed on central memory CD4+ T cells from blood. All receptors come from a young woman in good health. CDR3s include the opening cysteine and the closing phenylalanine or tryptophan. The D gene is left open where the match is weak. Clone size is stated in some rows and not others, as once, few, many or a class when expanded.

V gene	clone size	D gene	J gene	CDR3 protein	CDR3 DNA
TRBV29-1	many	TRBD1	TRBJ2-7	CSVDGTGEQYF	TGCAGCGTTGACGGGACAGGCGAGCAGTACTTC
TRBV7-2	few	NA	TRBJ2-3	CASSIGGSADTQYF	TGTGCCAGCAGCATCGGAGGGTCAGCAGATACGCAGTATTTT
TRBV18	few	TRBD1	TRBJ1-2	CASSPGQDNYGYTF	TGTGCCAGCTCACCCGGACAGGATAACTATGGCTACACCTTC
TRBV29-1	few	TRBD2	TRBJ2-3	CSARGGRDSTDTQYF	TGCAGCGCCCGAGGCGGGAGGGATAGCACAGATACGCAGTATTTT
TRBV9	NA	NA	TRBJ2-3	CASTSGPGSTDTQYF	TGTGCCAGCACGTCCGGTCCGGGTAGCACAGATACGCAGTATTTT
TRBV11-3	NA	NA	TRBJ2-7	CASSSPRAYEQYF	TGTGCCAGCAGCTCCCCCCGGGCCTACGAGCAGTACTTC
TRBV15	NA	NA	TRBJ2-5	CATSRDRGQETQYF	TGTGCCACCAGCAGAGATCGGGGCCAAGAGACCCAGTACTTC
TRBV6-6	few	TRBD1	TRBJ2-5	CASRTRQGAKETQYF	TGTGCCAGCAGAACAAGACAGGGGGCGAAAGAGACCCAGTACTTC
TRBV20-1	few	TRBD1	TRBJ1-2	CSAGTGYGYTF	TGCAGTGCCGGGACAGGGTATGGCTACACCTTC
TRBV7-9	NA	TRBD1	TRBJ1-1	CASSSAGTANEAFF	TGTGCCAGCAGCTCCGCCGGGACAGCCAATGAAGCTTTCTTT
TRBV7-9	many	TRBD1	TRBJ1-2	CASSRTGVEKRGYTF	TGTGCCAGCAGTCGTACAGGGGTAGAGAAGCGGGGCTACACCTTC
TRBV2	NA	TRBD1	TRBJ2-7	CASSAGTVPYEQYF	TGTGCCAGCAGTGCTGGGACAGTCCCCTACGAGCAGTACTTC
TRBV7-9	many	TRBD2	TRBJ2-1	CASSRTSGSHNEQFF	TGTGCCAGCAGCCGAACTAGCGGATCCCACAATGAGCAGTTCTTC
TRBV4-3	NA	NA	TRBJ1-4	CASSQGLTGATNEKLFF	TGCGCCAGCAGCCAAGGACTGACAGGCGCAACTAATGAAAAACTGTTTTTT
TRBV7-6	NA	NA	TRBJ2-1	CASSFGDEQFF	TGTGCCAGCAGCTTCGGGGATGAGCAGTTCTTC
TRBV18	NA	NA	TRBJ1-1	CASSPRGSEAFF	TGTGCCAGCTCACCACGTGGCAGTGAAGCTTTCTTT
TRBV19	once	TRBD1	TRBJ1-4	CASSLSGTGYEKLFF	TGTGCCAGTAGTCTATCCGGGACAGGATATGAAAAACTGTTTTTT
TRBV2	few	TRBD1	TRBJ1-5	CASSPGQGQQPQHF	TGTGCCAGCAGCCCGGGACAGGGACAACAGCCCCAGCATTTT
TRBV10-3	few	NA	TRBJ2-7	CAISEQWEQYF	TGTGCCATCAGTGAACAATGGGAGCAGTACTTC
TRBV5-8	NA	TRBD1	TRBJ2-3	CASSQSGQGDTQYF	TGTGCCAGCAGCCAGTCCGGACAGGGGGATACGCAGTATTTT
TRBV18	NA	TRBD1	TRBJ1-2	CASSPQDRDYGYTF	TGTGCCAGCTCACCACAGGACAGGGACTATGGCTACACCTTC
TRBV4-1	NA	TRBD2	TRBJ2-1	CASSQPGTSWWQFF	TGCGCCAGCAGCCAACCCGGGACTAGCTGGTGGCAGTTCTTC
TRBV5-1	NA	NA	TRBJ1-1	CASSGDTLNTEAFF	TGCGCCAGCAGCGGGGACACCCTGAACACTGAAGCTTTCTTT
TRBV2	NA	TRBD2	TRBJ2-3	CASSQTSGRADTQYF	TGTGCCAGCAGTCAGACTAGCGGGAGAGCAGATACGCAGTATTTT
TRBV30	few	NA	TRBJ1-2	CAWSGPGLYGYTF	TGTGCCTGGAGTGGTCCAGGGCTCTATGGCTACACCTTC
TRBV7-9	NA	NA	TRBJ2-7	CASSLGGGHHSYEQYF	TGTGCCAGCAGCTTAGGAGGTGGACATCACTCCTACGAGCAGTACTTC
TRBV27	few	TRBD1	TRBJ1-1	CASSSGTGEAEAFF	TGTGCCAGCAGCTCCGGGACAGGGGAAGCTGAAGCTTTCTTT
TRBV29-1	few	NA	TRBJ1-1	CSVGRKGDTEAFF	TGCAGCGTGGGCCGGAAGGGAGACACTGAAGCTTTCTTT
TRBV5-1	few	TRBD2	TRBJ2-5	CASSESGGGGQETQYF	TGCGCCAGCAGCGAGAGCGGGGGCGGGGGGCAAGAGACCCAGTACTTC
TRBV4-2	few	NA	TRBJ1-2	CASSQDLTGVYGYTF	TGTGCCAGCAGCCAAGATCTGACAGGAGTCTATGGCTACACCTTC